The rows below give T cell receptor beta chains drawn from one sample of a study of cytomegalovirus exposure and HLA in healthy donors. The table came from immunoSEQ multiplex PCR; TCRdb's copy has only in-frame clones and leaves some out. The sample includes a few hundred thousand clones, approximately 80% of them seen just once. What was sequenced was PBMCs. The source is a man aged 25 to 45 in good health and CMV-seronegative. Both conserved end residues are part of each CDR3. The D gene is left open where the match is weak. Not every row has a clone size; where given, it reads once, few, many or a size class.

size,D,V,J,DNA,CDR3
.,.,TRBV5-6,TRBJ1-2,TGTGCCAGCAGCCGGGAATTCCCTACCTCTGGCTACACCTTC,CASSREFPTSGYTF
.,.,TRBV18,TRBJ2-5,TGTGCCAGCTCATCCGTCGGAGAGACCCAGTACTTC,CASSSVGETQYF
.,TRBD1,TRBV28,TRBJ2-2,TGTGCCAGCACGCAGGGGGCGCGTACCGGGGAGCTGTTTTTT,CASTQGARTGELFF
.,TRBD1,TRBV25-1,TRBJ1-3,TGTGCCAGCAGTGATCCGGGACAGGGGAGGTCTGGAAACACCATATATTTT,CASSDPGQGRSGNTIYF
.,.,TRBV7-9,TRBJ1-2,TGTGCCAGCAGTCCCCCAGGGAACTATGGCTACACCTTC,CASSPPGNYGYTF
.,.,TRBV7-9,TRBJ2-7,TGTGCCAGCAGCTTCAATCCGACGGAGACCTACGAGCAGTACTTC,CASSFNPTETYEQYF
.,TRBD1,TRBV6-1,TRBJ2-2,TGTGCCAGCAGTACGACAGGGGGCGCAACCGGGGAGCTGTTTTTT,CASSTTGGATGELFF
.,.,TRBV7-8,TRBJ2-3,TGTGCCAGCAGCACAGGGACCTTCACAGATACGCAGTATTTT,CASSTGTFTDTQYF
few,.,TRBV5-4,TRBJ2-5,TGTGCCAGCAGCCGCGGAGGGGGCTTGGAGACCCAGTACTTC,CASSRGGGLETQYF
.,TRBD1,TRBV7-9,TRBJ1-2,TGTGCCAGCAGCTTGGACAGGACTTCGAACTATGGCTACACCTTC,CASSLDRTSNYGYTF
.,TRBD1,TRBV19,TRBJ1-2,TGTGCCAGTAGCTCAAAGGGGGCGAGCGGCTATGGCTACACCTTC,CASSSKGASGYGYTF
.,.,TRBV27,TRBJ1-1,TGTGCCAGCAGTTTAATCGGTCATTCAGGCACTGAAGCTTTCTTT,CASSLIGHSGTEAFF
.,.,TRBV6-1,TRBJ1-1,TGTGCCAGCAGTGAAGTACGTACATCTGAAGCTTTCTTT,CASSEVRTSEAFF
.,TRBD1,TRBV7-6,TRBJ1-4,TGTGCCAGCAGCCTTTACAGGGGAGCGGGTGAAAAACTGTTTTTT,CASSLYRGAGEKLFF
.,.,TRBV5-6,TRBJ1-2,TGTGCCAGCAGCTTGAGAAGGCAGGGCTATGGCTACACCTTC,CASSLRRQGYGYTF
.,.,TRBV25-1,TRBJ2-5,TGTGCCAGCAGTGAATCTCCCGAGACCCAGTACTTC,CASSESPETQYF
once,TRBD2,TRBV11-2,TRBJ2-1,TGTGCCAGCAGCGCGGGGGGAAATGAGCAGTTCTTC,CASSAGGNEQFF
once,TRBD2,TRBV11-2,TRBJ2-7,TGTGCCAGCAGCTCGTGGGGGAATCTAGCGGTAGAGCAGTACTTC,CASSSWGNLAVEQYF
.,.,TRBV6-1,TRBJ2-7,TGTGCCAGCAGAACTCTTAGCCCCCCCTACGAGCAGTACTTC,CASRTLSPPYEQYF
.,TRBD1,TRBV4-2,TRBJ1-2,TGTGCCAGCAGCCCTAGGAACAGGGGGCGCGATGGCTACACCTTC,CASSPRNRGRDGYTF
.,.,TRBV5-1,TRBJ2-2,TGCGCCAGCAGCCCCGGGGGGCTGAACACCGGGGAGCTGTTTTTT,CASSPGGLNTGELFF
.,TRBD1,TRBV5-3,TRBJ1-1,TGTGCCAGAAGCAAAGGACAGGGGGACACTGAAGCTTTCTTT,CARSKGQGDTEAFF
.,.,TRBV6-6,TRBJ1-1,TGTGCCAGCGGGCGGACAGAATTGAACACTGAGGCTTTCTTT,CASGRTELNTEAFF
.,.,TRBV7-9,TRBJ1-4,TGTGCCAGCAGCTTAGCGGGAGATGAAAAACTGTTTTTT,CASSLAGDEKLFF
.,.,TRBV9,TRBJ2-7,TGTGCCAGCAGCGAGGCCGTGCGATCAGGCGAGCAGTACTTC,CASSEAVRSGEQYF
.,TRBD2,TRBV19,TRBJ2-7,TGTGCCAGTAGTTTTGGGGCGGGGGTCGAGCAGTACTTC,CASSFGAGVEQYF
.,TRBD2,TRBV9,TRBJ2-3,TGTGCCAGCAGCGAATTAGCGGGTAGCACAGATACGCAGTATTTT,CASSELAGSTDTQYF
once,TRBD2,TRBV6-6,TRBJ2-3,TGTGCCAGCAGCGAGGGACTAGCGGGGATCCCAGATACGCAGTATTTT,CASSEGLAGIPDTQYF
.,TRBD2,TRBV5-4,TRBJ2-2,TGTGCCAGCAGACGCAAGACTAGCGGGGTAACCGGGGAGCTGTTTTTT,CASRRKTSGVTGELFF
.,.,TRBV2,TRBJ2-2,TGTGCCACCTCAGGGAATACCGGGGAGCTGTTTTTT,CATSGNTGELFF
few,.,TRBV6-5,TRBJ1-4,TGTGCCAGCAGTCGACAGCCTACTAATGAAAAACTGTTTTTT,CASSRQPTNEKLFF
.,TRBD2,TRBV19,TRBJ2-3,TGTGCCACCACCGCGGGGGGCGACACAGATACGCAGTATTTT,CATTAGGDTDTQYF
.,TRBD1,TRBV6-5,TRBJ2-2,TGTGCCAGCAGACAGGGGGCGAACACCGGGGAGCTGTTTTTT,CASRQGANTGELFF
.,TRBD2,TRBV7-2,TRBJ2-7,TGTGCCAGCAGAATGTCTGGGACTAGCGGTTACGAGCAGTACTTC,CASRMSGTSGYEQYF
.,.,TRBV19,TRBJ2-2,TGTGCCAGCCGAACAGGGCAGATGGAAGCCGGGGAGCTGTTTTTT,CASRTGQMEAGELFF
.,.,TRBV6-5,TRBJ2-1,TGTGCCAGCAGTTTGGTTAGAAACAATGAGCAGTTCTTC,CASSLVRNNEQFF
few,.,TRBV28,TRBJ2-2,TGTGCCAGCAGTCTCCCCAGGGGGGCGCGGGAGCTGTTTTTT,CASSLPRGARELFF
.,.,TRBV27,TRBJ2-3,TGTGCCAGCAGTTTGAGCCCAGATACGCAGTATTTT,CASSLSPDTQYF
.,.,TRBV10-1,TRBJ2-7,TGCGCCAGCAGTGAGTCGAGGGCCGCCTACGAGCAGTACTTC,CASSESRAAYEQYF
.,TRBD1,TRBV5-1,TRBJ1-4,TGCGCCAGCAGCCCCGGGACAGCCATCAATGAAAAACTGTTTTTT,CASSPGTAINEKLFF
.,TRBD1,TRBV29-1,TRBJ1-2,TGCAGCGTTGGGGGACAGGTGAACTATGGCTACACCTTC,CSVGGQVNYGYTF
.,TRBD1,TRBV9,TRBJ2-7,TGTGCCAGCAGCGTTACAGGGGAGACCTACGAGCAGTACTTC,CASSVTGETYEQYF
.,TRBD1,TRBV5-1,TRBJ2-1,TGCGCCAGCAGACTGGGACAGGGGGCGCGTAATGAGCAGTTCTTC,CASRLGQGARNEQFF
.,TRBD1,TRBV5-4,TRBJ2-3,TGTGCCAGCAGCTTGGGGGACAGGGGTAGCACAGATACGCAGTATTTT,CASSLGDRGSTDTQYF
.,TRBD1,TRBV2,TRBJ1-2,TGTGCCAGCCGGACAGGGGGCTATGGCTACACCTTC,CASRTGGYGYTF
.,TRBD1,TRBV5-4,TRBJ1-1,TGTGCCAGCAGCTTGGACAGGGGGGTGATTATAAGTCCTGAAGCTTTCTTT,CASSLDRGVIISPEAFF
few,.,TRBV7-8,TRBJ1-1,TGTGCCAGCAGCCCACAGGCCCTGAACACTGAAGCTTTCTTT,CASSPQALNTEAFF
.,.,TRBV6-6,TRBJ1-2,TGTGCCAGCTCAGAGGGGGTTTTAGGCTACACCTTC,CASSEGVLGYTF
.,.,TRBV5-6,TRBJ2-7,TGTGCCAGCAGCGTTAGACTGACAGCCTCCTACGAGCAGTACTTC,CASSVRLTASYEQYF
.,.,TRBV9,TRBJ2-2,TGTGCCAGCAGCGTAGCCGCGGGACTGTTGAACACCGGGGAGCTGTTTTTT,CASSVAAGLLNTGELFF
once,TRBD2,TRBV10-2,TRBJ2-7,TGCGCCAGCAGTGAGTCGAAGGTGTTTAGCGGGGTCGACGAGCAGTACTTC,CASSESKVFSGVDEQYF
once,TRBD2,TRBV5-1,TRBJ2-5,TGCGCCAGCAGCTTAGGACTAGCGGGGGGCGAGACCCAGTACTTC,CASSLGLAGGETQYF
.,TRBD2,TRBV5-1,TRBJ2-2,TGCGCCAGCAGCTTGGGAATAGCGGGGGACACCGGGGAGCTGTTTTTT,CASSLGIAGDTGELFF
once,.,TRBV15,TRBJ2-7,TGTGCCACCAGCAGAGATGGGCTTTACGAGCAGTACTTC,CATSRDGLYEQYF
.,TRBD1,TRBV4-1,TRBJ1-4,TGCGCCAGCAGCCCCACCACAGGGGGCGCAACTAATGAAAAACTGTTTTTT,CASSPTTGGATNEKLFF
once,.,TRBV6-1,TRBJ2-2,TGTGCCAGAATCGCGGGGGCCCGGACCGGGGAGCTGTTTTTT,CARIAGARTGELFF